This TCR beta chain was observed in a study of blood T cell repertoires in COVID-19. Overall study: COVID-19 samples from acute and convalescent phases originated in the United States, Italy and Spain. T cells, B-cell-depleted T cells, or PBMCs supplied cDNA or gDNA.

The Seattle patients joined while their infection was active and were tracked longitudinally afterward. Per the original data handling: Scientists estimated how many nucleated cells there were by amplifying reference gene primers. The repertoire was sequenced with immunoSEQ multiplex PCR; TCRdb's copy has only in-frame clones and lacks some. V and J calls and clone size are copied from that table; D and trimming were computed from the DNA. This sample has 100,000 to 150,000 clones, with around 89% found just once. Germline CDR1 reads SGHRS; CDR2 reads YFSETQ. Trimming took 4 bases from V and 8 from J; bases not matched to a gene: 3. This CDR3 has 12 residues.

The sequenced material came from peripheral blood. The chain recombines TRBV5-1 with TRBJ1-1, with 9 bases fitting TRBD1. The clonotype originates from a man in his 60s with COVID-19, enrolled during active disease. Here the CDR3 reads CASSHDRGEAFF. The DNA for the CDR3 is TGCGCCAGCAGCCACGACAGGGGGGAAGCTTTCTTT.